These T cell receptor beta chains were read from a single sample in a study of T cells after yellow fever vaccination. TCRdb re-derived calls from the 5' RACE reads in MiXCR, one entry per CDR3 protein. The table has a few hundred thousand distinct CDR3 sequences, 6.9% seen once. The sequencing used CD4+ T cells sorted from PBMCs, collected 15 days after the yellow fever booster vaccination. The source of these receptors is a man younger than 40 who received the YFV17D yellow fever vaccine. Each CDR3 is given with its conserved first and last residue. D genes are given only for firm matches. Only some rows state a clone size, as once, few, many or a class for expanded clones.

CDR3nt: TGTGCCAGCAGCTTAGGGCAGTTCAATCAGCCCCAGCATTTT
CDR3aa: CASSLGQFNQPQHF
d_gene: -
v_gene: TRBV11-2
abundance: many
j_gene: TRBJ1-5
len: 14

CDR3nt: TGTGCCACCGACGATTTGGGCGGGAGTGAGCAGTACTTC
CDR3aa: CATDDLGGSEQYF
d_gene: TRBD2
v_gene: TRBV10-3
abundance: few
j_gene: TRBJ2-7
len: 13

CDR3nt: TGTGCCAGCAGCTCAACCGTACAGGGGAATGAGCAGTTCTTC
CDR3aa: CASSSTVQGNEQFF
d_gene: TRBD1
v_gene: TRBV12-3/TRBV12-4
abundance: many
j_gene: TRBJ2-1
len: 14

CDR3nt: TGTGCCAGCAGCCTCCCTTCTAGCGGGATAACCTACAATGAGCAGTTCTTC
CDR3aa: CASSLPSSGITYNEQFF
d_gene: TRBD2
v_gene: TRBV7-9
abundance: few
j_gene: TRBJ2-1
len: 17

CDR3nt: TGTGCCAGCAGTTTAGGGCGCGGGAATGCCTACGAGCAGTACTTC
CDR3aa: CASSLGRGNAYEQYF
d_gene: -
v_gene: TRBV28
abundance: few
j_gene: TRBJ2-7
len: 15

CDR3nt: TGTGCCAGCAGCACCCCCCTCGGACGGACGCCCACAGATACGCAGTATTTT
CDR3aa: CASSTPLGRTPTDTQYF
d_gene: -
v_gene: TRBV7-2
abundance: few
j_gene: TRBJ2-3
len: 17

CDR3nt: TGTGCCAGCAAGGCCCCAGGCACAGGGGAATCACTGTTTTTT
CDR3aa: CASKAPGTGESLFF
d_gene: TRBD1
v_gene: TRBV28
abundance: few
j_gene: TRBJ1-4
len: 14

CDR3nt: TGCAGTGCTAGAGCTCCTCGGGGGGGGAGCTTTAATGAGCAGTTCTTC
CDR3aa: CSARAPRGGSFNEQFF
d_gene: TRBD2
v_gene: TRBV20-1
abundance: -
j_gene: TRBJ2-1
len: 16

CDR3nt: TGCAGTGCTAGAGTTGTCCCCGCTAGCGGGAGGGATTACGAGCAGTACTTC
CDR3aa: CSARVVPASGRDYEQYF
d_gene: TRBD2
v_gene: TRBV20-1
abundance: -
j_gene: TRBJ2-7
len: 17

CDR3nt: TGTGCCAGCAGCTCGTTTGGGGCAGGGGGCTATGCCACTGAAGCTTTCTTT
CDR3aa: CASSSFGAGGYATEAFF
d_gene: TRBD1
v_gene: TRBV5-6
abundance: few
j_gene: TRBJ1-1
len: 17

CDR3nt: TGTGCCAGCAGCGTTATACAGGGAACCGGGGAGCTGTTTTTT
CDR3aa: CASSVIQGTGELFF
d_gene: -
v_gene: TRBV9
abundance: -
j_gene: TRBJ2-2
len: 14

CDR3nt: TGCAGTGCTACCGGACATTCTAGCAATCAGCCCCAGCATTTT
CDR3aa: CSATGHSSNQPQHF
d_gene: -
v_gene: TRBV20-1
abundance: -
j_gene: TRBJ1-5
len: 14

CDR3nt: TGCAGTTTACTAGCGGGAGATCAGGAGACCCAGTACTTC
CDR3aa: CSLLAGDQETQYF
d_gene: TRBD2
v_gene: TRBV20-1
abundance: -
j_gene: TRBJ2-5
len: 13

CDR3nt: TGCGCCAGCAGCTGGGAAAGTGAGCAGTTCTTC
CDR3aa: CASSWESEQFF
d_gene: -
v_gene: TRBV5-1
abundance: few
j_gene: TRBJ2-1
len: 11

CDR3nt: TGTGCCATCAGTGGGGGACAGGGGGCGAGAGGGGCCAACGTCCTGACTTTC
CDR3aa: CAISGGQGARGANVLTF
d_gene: TRBD1
v_gene: TRBV10-3
abundance: few
j_gene: TRBJ2-6
len: 17

CDR3nt: TGTGCCAGCAGGGCTACTAGCGGGAGGAGCACAGATACGCAGTATTTT
CDR3aa: CASRATSGRSTDTQYF
d_gene: TRBD2
v_gene: TRBV7-2
abundance: -
j_gene: TRBJ2-3
len: 16

CDR3nt: TGTGCCAGCACTCCCATGGGGTCGACGAGCAATCAGCCCCAGCATTTT
CDR3aa: CASTPMGSTSNQPQHF
d_gene: -
v_gene: TRBV6-2/TRBV6-3
abundance: few
j_gene: TRBJ1-5
len: 16

CDR3nt: TGCAGTGCTAGCCCCGGACAGGGGGCAAACACTGAAGCTTTCTTT
CDR3aa: CSASPGQGANTEAFF
d_gene: TRBD1
v_gene: TRBV20-1
abundance: -
j_gene: TRBJ1-1
len: 15

CDR3nt: TGTGCCAGCTCACGAGAGTTAGCAGATACGCAGTATTTT
CDR3aa: CASSRELADTQYF
d_gene: -
v_gene: TRBV18
abundance: few
j_gene: TRBJ2-3
len: 13

CDR3nt: TGCAGCGTTCAGGATAGCCGTAATCAAGAGACCCAGTACTTC
CDR3aa: CSVQDSRNQETQYF
d_gene: -
v_gene: TRBV29-1
abundance: many
j_gene: TRBJ2-5
len: 14

CDR3nt: TGCGCCAGCAGCCAAGATCGGTCGGGCTTCTACGGAGAGCAGTACTTC
CDR3aa: CASSQDRSGFYGEQYF
d_gene: -
v_gene: TRBV4-3
abundance: few
j_gene: TRBJ2-7
len: 16

CDR3nt: TGTGCCACCAGCAGAGCGGGGGGCGCGGCCAAAAACATTCAGTACTTC
CDR3aa: CATSRAGGAAKNIQYF
d_gene: -
v_gene: TRBV15
abundance: -
j_gene: TRBJ2-4
len: 16

CDR3nt: TGTGCCAGCTCACCGCGATCAGGGGTGGACGAGCAGTACTTC
CDR3aa: CASSPRSGVDEQYF
d_gene: -
v_gene: TRBV18
abundance: few
j_gene: TRBJ2-7
len: 14

CDR3nt: TGCGCCAGCAGCCTCGGACCGCGAGTGGACTATGGCTACACCTTC
CDR3aa: CASSLGPRVDYGYTF
d_gene: -
v_gene: TRBV5-1
abundance: few
j_gene: TRBJ1-2
len: 15

CDR3nt: TGCGCCAGCAGCTGGGACGGTTCTGGGGCCAACGTCCTGACTTTC
CDR3aa: CASSWDGSGANVLTF
d_gene: -
v_gene: TRBV5-1
abundance: -
j_gene: TRBJ2-6
len: 15

CDR3nt: TGTGCCAGCAGGGACTATCCCACAGATACGCAGTATTTT
CDR3aa: CASRDYPTDTQYF
d_gene: -
v_gene: TRBV12-3/TRBV12-4
abundance: -
j_gene: TRBJ2-3
len: 13

CDR3nt: TGTGCCAGCAGCTCGCAGAAGGACATTCAGTACTTC
CDR3aa: CASSSQKDIQYF
d_gene: -
v_gene: TRBV7-2
abundance: few
j_gene: TRBJ2-4
len: 12

CDR3nt: TGTGCCAGCTCACCAGGTGGGAAAAAACTGTTTTTT
CDR3aa: CASSPGGKKLFF
d_gene: -
v_gene: TRBV18
abundance: few
j_gene: TRBJ1-4
len: 12

CDR3nt: TGCGCCAGCAGCTACGAGGCTAGCGGGAGTGTGGAGACCCAGTACTTC
CDR3aa: CASSYEASGSVETQYF
d_gene: TRBD2
v_gene: TRBV5-1
abundance: many
j_gene: TRBJ2-5
len: 16

CDR3nt: TGTGCCAGCAGTGATAGCGGGAGAGGCGGAACGCAGTATTTT
CDR3aa: CASSDSGRGGTQYF
d_gene: TRBD2
v_gene: TRBV12-3/TRBV12-4
abundance: many
j_gene: TRBJ2-3
len: 14

CDR3nt: TGTGCCAGTAGATCTAGCGGAAGTTTCACAGATACGCAGTATTTT
CDR3aa: CASRSSGSFTDTQYF
d_gene: TRBD2
v_gene: TRBV19
abundance: few
j_gene: TRBJ2-3
len: 15

CDR3nt: TGTGCCAGCAGTTACTCTACAGGTCCCACACAAGAGACCCAGTACTTC
CDR3aa: CASSYSTGPTQETQYF
d_gene: -
v_gene: TRBV6-5
abundance: few
j_gene: TRBJ2-5
len: 16

CDR3nt: TGCGCCAGCAGCTCCGGACAGGCTAACTATGGCTACACCTTC
CDR3aa: CASSSGQANYGYTF
d_gene: TRBD1
v_gene: TRBV5-1
abundance: many
j_gene: TRBJ1-2
len: 14

CDR3nt: TGCAGTGCCCCGGGCCCAATGGGACTAGTTGGGTACGAGCAGTACTTC
CDR3aa: CSAPGPMGLVGYEQYF
d_gene: TRBD2
v_gene: TRBV20-1
abundance: many
j_gene: TRBJ2-7
len: 16

CDR3nt: TGTGCCAGCAGCCGAGCAGTTGGGACGGATGAAAAACTGTTTTTT
CDR3aa: CASSRAVGTDEKLFF
d_gene: -
v_gene: TRBV5-4
abundance: -
j_gene: TRBJ1-4
len: 15

CDR3nt: TGCGCCAGCAGCCCTACGGGGGGGCTCGGTAATGAAAAACTGTTTTTT
CDR3aa: CASSPTGGLGNEKLFF
d_gene: -
v_gene: TRBV5-1
abundance: -
j_gene: TRBJ1-4
len: 16

CDR3nt: TGTGCCAGCAGTTACCGGGCTAGCGGGAGGGTCAGTGAGCAGTTCTTC
CDR3aa: CASSYRASGRVSEQFF
d_gene: TRBD2
v_gene: TRBV6-5
abundance: -
j_gene: TRBJ2-1
len: 16

CDR3nt: TGCAGTGCTAGTAGGTTAGCGGGGGGCCTGTGGAGACCCCAGTACTTC
CDR3aa: CSASRLAGGLWRPQYF
d_gene: TRBD2
v_gene: TRBV20-1
abundance: -
j_gene: TRBJ2-5
len: 16